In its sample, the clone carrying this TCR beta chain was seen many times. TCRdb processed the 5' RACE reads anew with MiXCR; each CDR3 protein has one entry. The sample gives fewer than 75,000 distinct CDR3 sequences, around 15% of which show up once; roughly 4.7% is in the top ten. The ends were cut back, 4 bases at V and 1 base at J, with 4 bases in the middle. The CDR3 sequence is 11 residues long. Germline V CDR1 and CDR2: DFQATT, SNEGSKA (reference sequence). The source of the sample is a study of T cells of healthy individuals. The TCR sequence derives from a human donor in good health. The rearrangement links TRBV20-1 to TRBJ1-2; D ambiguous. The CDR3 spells CSANDNYGYTF. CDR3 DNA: TGCAGTGCTAATGATAACTATGGCTACACCTTC.